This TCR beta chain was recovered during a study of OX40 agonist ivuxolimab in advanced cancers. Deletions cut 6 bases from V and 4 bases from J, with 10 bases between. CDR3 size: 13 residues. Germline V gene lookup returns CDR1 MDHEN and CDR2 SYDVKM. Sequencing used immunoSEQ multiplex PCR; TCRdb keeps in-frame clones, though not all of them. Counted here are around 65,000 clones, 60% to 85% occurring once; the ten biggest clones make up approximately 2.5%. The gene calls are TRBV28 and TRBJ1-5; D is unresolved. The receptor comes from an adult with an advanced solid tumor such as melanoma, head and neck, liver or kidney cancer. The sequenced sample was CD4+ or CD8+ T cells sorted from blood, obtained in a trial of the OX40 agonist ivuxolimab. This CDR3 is CASRGQGNQPQHF. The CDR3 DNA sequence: TGTGCCAGCAGGGGCCAAGGGAATCAGCCCCAGCATTTT.